This TCR beta chain was identified in a study of OX40 agonist ivuxolimab in advanced cancers. About the research overall: Patients took ivuxolimab, an agonistic anti-OX40 (CD134) antibody. Each dose-escalation patient presented with hepatocellular carcinoma, melanoma, renal cell or head and neck cancer.

Details on this clone: Its specificity is not known.

Study-wide points: Average numbers of expanded clones were greater in CD8+ T cells than in CD4+.

Method: immunoSEQ multiplex PCR; TCRdb's copy keeps in-frame clones and lacks some. The sample carries roughly 48,000 clones, 79% recorded once. Looked up from germline, CDR1 is MGHRA and CDR2 is YSYEKL. The CDR3 length is 15 residues. Trimming left V 3 bases short and J 5 bases short, with 13 bases between. This TCR was recovered from an adult with an advanced solid tumor such as melanoma, head and neck, liver or kidney cancer. This specimen consisted of CD4+ or CD8+ T cells sorted from blood, obtained in a trial of the OX40 agonist ivuxolimab. The chain couples TRBV4-1 to TRBJ2-2; tentative D call: TRBD2 (6 bases). This CDR3 reads CASSHTGTATGELFF. The CDR3 DNA is TGCGCCAGCAGCCATACCGGGACTGCGACCGGGGAGCTGTTTTTT.